Below are 20 T cell receptor beta chains sequenced from a single sample in a study of early T cells in non-severe SARS-CoV-2 infection. TCRdb re-derived calls from the 5' RACE reads in MiXCR, one entry per CDR3 protein. The sample holds 100,000 to 120,000 distinct CDR3 sequences, roughly 12% seen once. The material sequenced was whole blood, taken at baseline. The receptor set was obtained from an adult who was a healthcare worker with PCR-confirmed SARS-CoV-2 infection or an uninfected control (not recorded which).

The chain employs TRBV5-1 and TRBJ2-7; D is tentatively TRBD1 or TRBD2 (5 bases each). The V and J ends lost 3 bases and 2 bases respectively, with 15 bases between them. Germline V gives CDR1 SGHRS, CDR2 YFSETQ. The CDR3 runs 15 residues. CDR3 residues: CASSCRDESPYEQYF. For the CDR3, the DNA is TGCGCCAGCAGCTGCCGGGACGAAAGCCCCTACGAGCAGTACTTC.

The J gene is TRBJ2-7, the V gene TRBV18; D possibly matches TRBD1 or TRBD2 (5 bases each). Germline-derived CDR1 and CDR2 are KGHSH and LQKENI. Trimming shortened V by 2 bases and J by 3 bases, and 14 bases separated the two germline ends. CDR3 size: 15 residues. The CDR3 region is CASSPVGTADYEQYF. In nucleotides, the CDR3 is TGTGCCAGCTCACCAGTAGGGACGGCAGACTACGAGCAGTACTTC.

This clonotype came up a few times. CDR3 region: CASSVRQYTDTQYF. The CDR3 region has the DNA TGTGCCAGCAGCGTGAGGCAGTACACAGATACGCAGTATTTT. This chain links TRBV9 with TRBJ2-3; D is unresolved. The length of the CDR3 is 14 residues. The V end was cut by 2 bases, the J end by 2 bases, with 9 bases between. Germline values: CDR1 SGDLS, CDR2 YYNGEE.

This sequence joins TRBV4-1 and TRBJ2-7, with TRBD1 as a possible D gene (5 bases). The V and J ends lost 0 bases and 6 bases respectively, with 12 bases between them. The CDR3 contains 14 residues. CDR1 and CDR2 (germline): MGHRA, YSYEKL. The CDR3 spells CASSQDWTPLEQYF. The CDR3 coding sequence is TGCGCCAGCAGCCAAGATTGGACACCCCTCGAGCAGTACTTC.

This clonotype was picked up a small number of times. V and J are TRBV7-9 and TRBJ2-6, with no clear D. V lost 6 bases and J 4 bases, leaving 7 bases between the germline ends. The CDR3 totals 13 residues. Germline V CDR1 and CDR2: SEHNR, FQNEAQ (reference sequence). CDR3 amino acids: CASRAAGANVLTF. The CDR3 DNA reads as TGTGCCAGCAGGGCAGCAGGGGCCAACGTCCTGACTTTC.

The J gene is TRBJ2-2, the V gene TRBV2, with D possibly being TRBD2 (6 bases). CDR3 length: 15 residues. Germline assignment: CDR1 SNHLY and CDR2 FYNNEI. Between the trimmed V and J ends, which lost 5 bases and 1 base, there was a span of 11 bases. CDR3 in amino acids: CASSPTGLNTGELFF. The CDR3 DNA reads as TGTGCCAGCAGTCCAACGGGACTGAACACCGGGGAGCTGTTTTTT.

The chain carries TRBV7-2 and TRBJ2-7; D could derive from TRBD1 or TRBD2 (5 bases each). The germline CDR1 and CDR2 sequences are SGHTA and FQGNSA. V lost 0 bases and J lost 8, with 17 bases in between. The CDR3 sequence is 15 residues long. CDR3 nucleotides: TGTGCCAGCAGCTTAGCGGTCAGGGAAAAGGGACAGCAGTACTTC. Translating it yields CASSLAVREKGQQYF.

CDR3 coding DNA: TGCAGTGCTAGAGGCAGGGACGGAGCCTACGAGCAGTACTTC. Its protein product is CSARGRDGAYEQYF. V usage is TRBV20-1 and J usage is TRBJ2-7; either TRBD1 or TRBD2 may supply D (5 bases each). The V and J ends lost 1 base and 2 bases respectively, with 12 bases between them. CDR3 length: 14 amino acids. Germline lookup yields CDR1 DFQATT and CDR2 SNEGSKA (reference sequence).

The rearrangement uses TRBV30 and TRBJ2-7; tentative D call: TRBD1 (5 bases). The V gene's germline CDR1 is GTSNPN and CDR2 SVGIG (reference sequence). The CDR3 runs 14 residues. V was cut by 2 bases and J by 6 bases, with 17 bases left in between. The DNA for the CDR3 is TGTGCCTGGAGTATCTGGCAGGGTAGTACCGAGCAGTACTTC. Translation gives CAWSIWQGSTEQYF.

This clonotype has more than one count but fewer than ten. The chain has TRBV4-1 and TRBJ1-2; D might be TRBD1 (6 bases). V was trimmed by 0 bases and J by 2 bases, leaving 13 bases between them. The germline V gene has CDR1 MGHRA and CDR2 YSYEKL. The CDR3 spans 16 residues. The CDR3 coding sequence is TGCGCCAGCAGCCAAGATTTGACAGGACGAAACTATGGCTACACCTTC. This encodes CASSQDLTGRNYGYTF.

This clonotype showed up many times. The V call is TRBV9, the J call TRBJ2-7; 8 bases are a match to TRBD1. This CDR3 has 15 amino acids. Germline-derived CDR1 and CDR2 are SGDLS and YYNGEE. With V trimmed by 0 bases and J by 4 bases, 6 bases remained unmatched. CDR3 sequence (DNA): TGTGCCAGCAGCGTAGAACAGGGGGTTGGTTACGAGCAGTACTTC. Its protein product is CASSVEQGVGYEQYF.

This clonotype has just a few counts. This chain links TRBV5-5 with TRBJ1-1; 7 positions match TRBD1. The CDR3 runs to 15 residues. Germline lookup yields CDR1 SGHKS and CDR2 YYEKEE (reference sequence). J gave up 5 bases and V 5 bases, and 12 bases lay outside the gene matches. The CDR3, as DNA: TGTGCCAGCAGGGCGGAGGGGGCTCTCCGAACTGAAGCTTTCTTT. Protein: CASRAEGALRTEAFF.

In its sample, this clonotype was seen a few times. The chain is built from TRBV27 and TRBJ2-1; 8 bases match TRBD1. Trimming cost V 6 bases and J 12 bases; bases outside gene matches: 7. The CDR3 has 12 amino acids. Germline-derived CDR1 and CDR2 are MNHEY and SMNVEV (reference sequence). The CDR3 DNA follows: TGTGCCAGCAGCCAGGACAGGGTGTGGCAGTTCTTC. It yields the protein CASSQDRVWQFF.

Concerning this clonotype: The missing conserved phenylalanine or tryptophan at the end of this CDR3 makes a read error likely. This chain connects TRBV5-5 to TRBJ2-7; D is possibly TRBD1 (6 bases). The CDR3 spans 12 residues. Trimming removed 4 bases at V and 5 bases at J, with 10 bases between. Per the germline V gene, CDR1 is SGHKS and CDR2 is YYEKEE (reference sequence). This CDR3 is CASSPRGNEQYS. DNA of the CDR3: TGTGCCAGCAGCCCGAGGGGGAACGAGCAGTACTCC.

A few counts support this clonotype. The chain uses TRBV3-1 and TRBJ2-3; possibly TRBD1 or TRBD2 for D (6 bases each). The CDR3 consists of 13 residues. In germline, CDR1 is LGHDT, CDR2 YNNKEL (reference sequence). The germline V and J ends were trimmed by 7 bases and 9 bases, with 17 bases remaining between them. The CDR3 DNA reads TGTGCCAGCACAAACGGGGGCCCGAACACGCAGTATTTT. Translation gives CASTNGGPNTQYF.

This clonotype was recorded a few times. The chain combines TRBV7-3 with TRBJ1-1; D remains unclear. The CDR3 consists of 13 residues. Germline V CDR1 and CDR2: SGHTA, FQGTGA. Trimming shortened V by 5 bases and J by 4 bases, and 11 bases separated the two germline ends. CDR3 protein: CASSPFLGTEAFF. The DNA for the CDR3 is TGTGCCAGCAGCCCATTTCTGGGCACTGAAGCTTTCTTT.

The V and J genes are TRBV7-3 and TRBJ2-5; a possible D gene is TRBD2 (5 bases). With 2 bases removed from V and 1 base from J, the gap between germline ends came to 8 bases. In germline, CDR1 is SGHTA, CDR2 FQGTGA. There are 14 residues in the CDR3. The CDR3 region is CASSLSGVQETQYF. The CDR3 DNA follows: TGTGCCAGCAGCTTATCCGGGGTCCAAGAGACCCAGTACTTC.

This clonotype was counted many times. The chain has TRBV29-1 and TRBJ1-4, with D hard to call. V was shortened by 4 bases and J by 8 bases, with 11 bases between the two germline ends. From germline, CDR1 is SQVTM and CDR2 ANQGSEA. CDR3 length: 12 amino acids. This CDR3 reads CSVALTGEKLFF. The DNA of the CDR3 is TGCAGCGTTGCCCTAACGGGGGAAAAACTGTTTTTT. Combining the CDR3 with reference TRBV29-1 and TRBJ1-4 gives the whole variable domain SAVISQKPSRDICQRGTSLTIQCQVDSQVTMMFWYRQQPGQSLTLIATANQGSEATYESGFVIDKFPISRPNLTFSTLTVSNMSPEDSSIYLCSVALTGEKLFFGSGTQLSVL.

This clonotype was detected only a few times. The V and J genes are TRBV7-9 and TRBJ2-1; 14 nucleotides agree with TRBD2. J gave up 8 bases and V 4 bases, and 4 bases lay outside the gene matches. The CDR3 runs to 15 residues. Germline CDR1 reads SEHNR; CDR2 reads FQNEAQ (reference sequence). CDR3 DNA sequence: TGTGCCAGCAGCTCGCCGGGACTAGCGGGGGATGAGCAGTTCTTC. This gives the protein CASSSPGLAGDEQFF.

The V gene is TRBV6-5, the J gene TRBJ1-6, with a weak D call TRBD1 (5 bases). V was pared by 0 bases and J by 1 base, with 7 bases between. Germline loops: CDR1 MNHEY, CDR2 SVGAGI. This CDR3 is built from 16 residues. CDR3 sequence: CASSYSWGSYNSPLHF. CDR3 in DNA: TGTGCCAGCAGTTACTCGTGGGGGTCCTATAATTCACCCCTCCACTTT.